The 13 T cell receptor beta chains reported below all come from one sample, sequenced in a study of cytomegalovirus exposure and HLA in healthy donors. PCR primers comprised 60 Vbeta and 13 Jbeta primers. Some clones are missing from TCRdb's copy, which holds only in-frame ones; the method was immunoSEQ multiplex PCR. The repertoire consists of roughly 80,000 clones, with more than 60% occurring once and the leading ten covering about 12%. What was sequenced was PBMCs. These receptors were collected from a male donor in good health and CMV-seropositive.

The chain joins TRBV4-1 to TRBJ1-3; tentatively, D is TRBD1 (6 bases). From germline, CDR1 is MGHRA and CDR2 YSYEKL. The CDR3 extends over 16 amino acids. V lost 1 base and J lost 8, with 18 bases in between. CDR3 amino acids: CASSQVRKKQGDTIYF. The CDR3 nucleotides read TGCGCCAGCAGCCAAGTACGAAAGAAACAGGGAGACACCATATATTTT.

The chain carries TRBV2 and TRBJ2-1, with D hard to call. Germline lookup yields CDR1 SNHLY and CDR2 FYNNEI. Trimming took off 6 bases at V and 1 base at J, with 7 bases between the two ends. The CDR3 extends over 13 amino acids. The CDR3: CASRARSYNEQFF. As DNA, the CDR3 is TGTGCCAGCAGAGCTAGATCCTACAATGAGCAGTTCTTC.

This clone was counted a single time. The chain recombines TRBV27 with TRBJ2-1; a weak D match, TRBD1 (5 bases). The CDR3 has 12 amino acids. From germline, CDR1 is MNHEY and CDR2 SMNVEV (reference sequence). Trimming took 6 bases from V and 5 from J, leaving 8 bases between them. Written as DNA, the CDR3 is TGTGCCAGCAGACAGGCCCACAATGAGCAGTTCTTC. Its protein product is CASRQAHNEQFF.

This clone was counted a single time. The rearrangement joins TRBV5-1 to TRBJ2-1; 10 bases map to TRBD2. This CDR3 is 16 amino acids long. With V trimmed by 1 base and J by 7 bases, 8 bases remained unmatched. Germline loops: CDR1 SGHRS, CDR2 YFSETQ. The CDR3 reads CASSLTSGRAGNEQFF. The CDR3 coding sequence is TGCGCCAGCAGCTTGACCAGCGGGAGGGCGGGTAATGAGCAGTTCTTC.

This sequence joins TRBV7-3 and TRBJ2-2; unclear D gene. The ends were cut back, 4 bases at V and 0 bases at J, with 15 bases in the middle. The germline V gene encodes CDR1 SGHTA and CDR2 FQGTGA. CDR3 length: 17 residues. The CDR3 is CASSSPSGSTNTGELFF. CDR3 in DNA: TGTGCCAGCAGCTCACCCTCCGGGTCCACGAACACCGGGGAGCTGTTTTTT.

The V call is TRBV18, the J call TRBJ2-3; the match to TRBD2 covers 9 bases. With V trimmed by 2 bases and J by 3 bases, 9 bases remained unmatched. The V gene's germline CDR1 is KGHSH and CDR2 LQKENI. The CDR3 runs to 17 residues. DNA for the CDR3: TGTGCCAGCTCACCAACCCCACTTAGCGGGGGTACAGATACGCAGTATTTT. The encoded protein is CASSPTPLSGGTDTQYF.

The rearrangement links TRBV10-3 to TRBJ2-1; D is perhaps TRBD2 (5 bases). The CDR3 covers 15 residues. V was pared by 3 bases and J by 6 bases, with 15 bases between. Germline lookup yields CDR1 ENHRY and CDR2 SYGVKD. The CDR3 sequence: CAISDGGQVSNEQFF. The CDR3 bases are TGTGCCATCAGTGATGGAGGCCAGGTCTCCAATGAGCAGTTCTTC.

This clone occurred a few times. In the same sample, other DNA sequences code for this CDR3. This sequence joins TRBV9 and TRBJ1-4; 7 bases align to TRBD1. Unmatched junction bases numbered 11, after V lost 6 bases and J lost 6 bases. The CDR3 totals 15 residues. Germline CDR1 SGDLS, CDR2 YYNGEE. The CDR3 nucleotides read TGTGCCAGCAATCCACAGGGGATGTTGTATGAAAAACTGTTTTTT. Translated, it gives CASNPQGMLYEKLFF. The full variable domain, with the rest looked up from reference TRBV9 and TRBJ1-4, is DSGVTQTPKHLITATGQRVTLRCSPRSGDLSVYWYQQSLDQGLQFLIQYYNGEERAKGNILERFSAQQFPDLHSELNLSSLELGDSALYFCASNPQGMLYEKLFFGSGTQLSVL.

The CDR3 spells CASSQTDYYGYTF. CDR3 DNA: TGTGCCAGCAGCCAGACAGATTACTATGGCTACACCTTC. The V gene is TRBV4-2, the J gene TRBJ1-2, with a weak D call TRBD1 (5 bases). Germline CDR1 reads LGHNA; CDR2 reads YNFKEQ. Between the trimmed V and J ends, which lost 3 bases and 3 bases, there was a span of 8 bases. The CDR3 is 13 residues long.

This chain joins TRBV11-2 and TRBJ2-7, with TRBD1 matching 12 bases. Per germline, CDR1 SGHAT and CDR2 FQNNGV. V gave up 2 bases and J gave up 6 bases; unmatched junction bases: 5. The CDR3 covers 15 residues. CDR3 nucleotides: TGTGCCAGCAGCTTATTGAGGGACAGGGGGCGCGAGCAGTACTTC. As protein: CASSLLRDRGREQYF.

The V call is TRBV5-1, the J call TRBJ2-1, with 10 bases fitting TRBD2. The V and J ends lost 2 bases and 4 bases, in that order; junction bases with no gene match: 9. Germline assignment: CDR1 SGHRS and CDR2 YFSETQ. The CDR3 loop spans 17 amino acids. This CDR3 is CASSFMASGGPYNEQFF. For the CDR3, the DNA is TGCGCCAGCAGCTTTATGGCTAGCGGGGGCCCATACAATGAGCAGTTCTTC. The entire variable domain, with the rest obtained from reference TRBV5-1 and TRBJ2-1, is as follows: KAGVTQTPRYLIKTRGQQVTLSCSPISGHRSVSWYQQTPGQGLQFLFEYFSETQRNKGNFPGRFSGRQFSNSRSEMNVSTLELGDSALYLCASSFMASGGPYNEQFFGPGTRLTVL.

The gene calls are TRBV7-9 and TRBJ2-7, with D perhaps matching TRBD2 (5 bases). The V end lost 5 bases, the J end lost 2 bases, and 13 bases lay between the germline ends. The CDR3 is made up of 14 amino acids. Germline assignment: CDR1 SEHNR and CDR2 FQNEAQ (reference sequence). The DNA of the CDR3 is TGTGCCAGCAGCCCGGACGACGGGACCTACGAGCAGTACTTC. Its protein is CASSPDDGTYEQYF.

The J gene is TRBJ2-2, the V gene TRBV11-3; D not certain. Trimming stripped 5 bases from V and 2 bases from J, with 12 bases between. The CDR3 spans 15 residues. CDR1 SGHNT and CDR2 YENEEA come from the germline V gene. The DNA of the CDR3 is TGTGCCAGCAGCCAAGCCCTCACCAACACCGGGGAGCTGTTTTTT. Translation gives CASSQALTNTGELFF.